This T cell receptor beta chain is drawn from a study of blood T cell repertoires in COVID-19 (dated by TCRdb to the early 2020s). Looking at the study overall: The collaborator samples originated in the United States, Italy and Spain and spanned the acute and convalescent phases of COVID-19. The prospective study material was composed of cDNA or gDNA derived from T cells, B-cell-depleted T cells, or PBMCs. Deeply sampled blood TCRbeta repertoires from subjects exposed to, actively infected with, or recovered from COVID-19 were included in the dataset. The repertoires were released in a freely available public database intended as a resource for research on the immune response to SARS-CoV-2. The samples were drawn from two sources: the first 160 participants of the ongoing ImmuneRACE study, and some 1,300 subjects contributed by 6 global collaborators. Nearly every sample came with metadata listing a de-identified subject ID, COVID-19 status, age in years and sex. Where available, HLA class I and class II types were obtained from metadata supplied by the sample provider rather than from assay-based typing. What the research found in general, with its limitations: Clinical and demographic metadata were provided uncurated, with the amount varying by source and participant.

Comment on this clone: No cognate antigen has been identified for it. No clone much larger than this one lies a single base away; base qualities are absent.

TCRbeta CDR3 regions were amplified from genomic DNA using the immunoSEQ Assay, a bias-controlled multiplex PCR. From the authors' description of their analysis: Within the assay, amplification of reference gene primers was used to estimate how many nucleated cells each sample contained. To quantify the absolute abundance of each unique TCRbeta CDR3 rearrangement, sequence reads were collapsed and filtered. For each sample, productive Simpson clonality was calculated as the square root of Simpson's diversity index over productive rearrangements. TCRdb holds this immuneACCESS table with in-frame rearrangements only. Some clones are missing; in checked studies, unresolved V genes explain under half, and the rest has no known cause. The V and J calls and clone size were taken over from that table, and D and trimming were inferred from the DNA. The sample records roughly 300,000 clones, roughly 85% of which are singletons. The ten largest account for less than 6% of the sample.

V lost 2 bases and J lost 8 bases, and the count of bases not matched to a germline gene is 6. Reading from cysteine to phenylalanine, the CDR3 counts 13 amino acids. Only the CDR3 DNA is retained, 39 bases long and in frame from the first base. CDR1 and CDR2 are drawn from the germline V gene (reference sequence): GTSNPN, SVGIG. In the prospective study, participants were roughly 18 to 100 years old, resided in approximately 25 geographic areas of the United States, and were enrolled through a virtual design. Cohort assignment in the prospective study relied on participant-reported clinical history from a screening survey and a study questionnaire. For ImmuneRACE Cohort 3, a participant was defined as recovered based on two consecutive negative NP/OP PCR tests, clearance by a healthcare professional, or resolution of symptoms. Mobile phlebotomists in the prospective study collected whole blood, serum and a nasopharyngeal or oropharyngeal swab from every participant. Prospective study participants could optionally give additional blood draws and questionnaires over a roughly 2-month period. Before DNA extraction, blood samples from the prospective study were shipped at room temperature or frozen.

The sample was PBMCs or T cells enriched from blood (not recorded which). The receptor's source is a woman aged 25 to 39 who had recovered from COVID-19. The V and J segments used are TRBV30 and TRBJ1-2; 9 bases in between match TRBD1. The CDR3 sequence is CAWSQRTGEGYTF. The DNA sequence reads TGTGCCTGGAGTCAAAGGACAGGGGAAGGCTACACCTTC.